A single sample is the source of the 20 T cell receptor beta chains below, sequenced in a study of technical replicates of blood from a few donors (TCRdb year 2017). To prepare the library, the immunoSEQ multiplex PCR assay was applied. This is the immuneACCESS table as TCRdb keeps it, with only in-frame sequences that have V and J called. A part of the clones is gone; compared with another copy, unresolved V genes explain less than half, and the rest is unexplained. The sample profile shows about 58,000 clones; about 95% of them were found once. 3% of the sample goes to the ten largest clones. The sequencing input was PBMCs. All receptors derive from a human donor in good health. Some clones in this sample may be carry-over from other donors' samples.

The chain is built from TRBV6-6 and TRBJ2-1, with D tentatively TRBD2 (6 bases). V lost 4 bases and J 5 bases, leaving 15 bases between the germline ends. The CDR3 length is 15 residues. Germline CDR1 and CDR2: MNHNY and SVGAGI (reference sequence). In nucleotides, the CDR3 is TGTGCCAGCAGTTCTCTTGGGACTGGCGACAATGAGCAGTTCTTC. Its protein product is CASSSLGTGDNEQFF.

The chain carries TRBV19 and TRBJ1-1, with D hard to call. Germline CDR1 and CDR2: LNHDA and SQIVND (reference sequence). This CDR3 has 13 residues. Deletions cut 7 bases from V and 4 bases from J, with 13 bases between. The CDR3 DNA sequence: TGTGCCAGTATTCTATCGGGAGGCACTGAAGCTTTCTTT. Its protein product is CASILSGGTEAFF.

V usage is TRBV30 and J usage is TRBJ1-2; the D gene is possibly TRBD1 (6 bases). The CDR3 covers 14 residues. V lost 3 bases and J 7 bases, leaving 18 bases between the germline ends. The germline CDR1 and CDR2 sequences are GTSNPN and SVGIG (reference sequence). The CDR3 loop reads CAWRGAGNSGGYTF. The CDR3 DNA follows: TGTGCCTGGAGGGGGGCAGGGAATAGTGGTGGCTACACCTTC.

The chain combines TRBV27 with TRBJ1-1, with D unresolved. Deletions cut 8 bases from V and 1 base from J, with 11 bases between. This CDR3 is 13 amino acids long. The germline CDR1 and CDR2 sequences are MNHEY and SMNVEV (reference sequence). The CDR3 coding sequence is TGTGCCAGCGCTTATCGCGAGAACACTGAAGCTTTCTTT. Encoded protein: CASAYRENTEAFF.

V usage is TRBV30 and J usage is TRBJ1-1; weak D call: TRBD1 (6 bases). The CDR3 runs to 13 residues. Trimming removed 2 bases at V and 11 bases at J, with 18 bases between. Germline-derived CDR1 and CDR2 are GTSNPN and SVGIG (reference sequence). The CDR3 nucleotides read TGTGCCTGGAGTAGACCGTACAGGGCTCGCGCTTTCTTT. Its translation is CAWSRPYRARAFF.

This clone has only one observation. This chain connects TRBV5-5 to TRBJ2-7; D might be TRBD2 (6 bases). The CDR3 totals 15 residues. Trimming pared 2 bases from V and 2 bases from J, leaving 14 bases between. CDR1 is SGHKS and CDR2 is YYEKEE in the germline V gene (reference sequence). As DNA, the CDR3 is TGTGCCAGCAGCTTTTCAGGAGGGCCCACCTACGAGCAGTACTTC. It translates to CASSFSGGPTYEQYF.

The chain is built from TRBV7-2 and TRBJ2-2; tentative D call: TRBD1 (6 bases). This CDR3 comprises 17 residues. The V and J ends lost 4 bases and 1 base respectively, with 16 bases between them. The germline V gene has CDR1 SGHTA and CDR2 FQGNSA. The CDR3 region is CASSYLGAAVNTGELFF. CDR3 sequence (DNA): TGTGCCAGCAGCTACCTGGGGGCAGCGGTGAACACCGGGGAGCTGTTTTTT.

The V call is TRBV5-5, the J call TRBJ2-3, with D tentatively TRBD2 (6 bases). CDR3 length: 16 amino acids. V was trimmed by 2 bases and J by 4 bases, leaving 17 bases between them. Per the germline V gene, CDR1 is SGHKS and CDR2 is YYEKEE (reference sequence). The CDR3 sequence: CASSFYPQGGADTQYF. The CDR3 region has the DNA TGTGCCAGCAGCTTCTACCCCCAGGGAGGCGCAGATACGCAGTATTTT.

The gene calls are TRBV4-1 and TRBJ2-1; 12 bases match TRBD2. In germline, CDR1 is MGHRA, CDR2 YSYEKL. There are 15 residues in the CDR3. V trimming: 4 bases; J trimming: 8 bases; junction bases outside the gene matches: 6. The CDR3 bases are TGCGCCAGCAGCCGGGCTAGCGGGGGGGCCTATGAGCAGTTCTTC. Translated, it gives CASSRASGGAYEQFF.

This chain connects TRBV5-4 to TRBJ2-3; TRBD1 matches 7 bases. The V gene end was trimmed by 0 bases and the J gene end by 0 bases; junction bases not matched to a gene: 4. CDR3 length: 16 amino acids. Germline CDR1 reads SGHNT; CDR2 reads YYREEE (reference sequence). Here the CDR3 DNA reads TGTGCCAGCAGCTTGGGACAGGGTTTTAGCACAGATACGCAGTATTTT. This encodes CASSLGQGFSTDTQYF. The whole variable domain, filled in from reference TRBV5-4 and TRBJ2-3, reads ETGVTQSPTHLIKTRGQQVTLRCSSQSGHNTVSWYQQALGQGPQFIFQYYREEENGRGNFPPRFSGLQFPNYSSELNVNALELDDSALYLCASSLGQGFSTDTQYFGPGTRLTVL.

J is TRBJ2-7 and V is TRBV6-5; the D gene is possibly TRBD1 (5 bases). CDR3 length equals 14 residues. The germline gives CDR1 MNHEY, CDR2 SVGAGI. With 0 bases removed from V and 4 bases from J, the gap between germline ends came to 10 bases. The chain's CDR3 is CASSYSGAEYEQYF. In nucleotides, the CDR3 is TGTGCCAGCAGTTACTCAGGGGCTGAATACGAGCAGTACTTC.

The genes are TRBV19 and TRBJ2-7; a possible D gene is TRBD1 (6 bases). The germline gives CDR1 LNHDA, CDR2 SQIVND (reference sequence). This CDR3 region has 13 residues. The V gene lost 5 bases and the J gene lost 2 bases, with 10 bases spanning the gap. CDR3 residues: CASSFGGAYEQYF. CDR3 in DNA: TGTGCCAGTAGTTTTGGGGGCGCCTACGAGCAGTACTTC.

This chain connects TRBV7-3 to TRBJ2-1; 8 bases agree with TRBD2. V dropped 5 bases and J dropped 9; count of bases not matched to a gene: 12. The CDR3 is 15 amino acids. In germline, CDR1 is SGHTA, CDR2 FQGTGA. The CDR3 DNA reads TGTGCCAGCAGCCCCTCGGCTAGCGGGCTTGTTGAGCAGTTCTTC. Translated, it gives CASSPSASGLVEQFF.

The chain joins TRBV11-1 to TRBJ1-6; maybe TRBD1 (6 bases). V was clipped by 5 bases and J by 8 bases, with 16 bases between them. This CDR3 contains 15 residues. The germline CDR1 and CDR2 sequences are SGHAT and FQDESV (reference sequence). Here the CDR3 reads CASSQFTGKDSPLHF. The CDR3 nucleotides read TGTGCCAGCAGCCAGTTTACAGGGAAGGATTCACCCCTCCACTTT.

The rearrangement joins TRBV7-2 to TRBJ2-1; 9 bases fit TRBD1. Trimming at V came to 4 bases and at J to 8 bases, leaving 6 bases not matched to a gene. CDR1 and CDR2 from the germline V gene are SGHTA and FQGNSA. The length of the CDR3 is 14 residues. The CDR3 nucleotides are TGTGCCAGCAGCTCCGGACAGGGGAACCATGAGCAGTTCTTC. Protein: CASSSGQGNHEQFF.

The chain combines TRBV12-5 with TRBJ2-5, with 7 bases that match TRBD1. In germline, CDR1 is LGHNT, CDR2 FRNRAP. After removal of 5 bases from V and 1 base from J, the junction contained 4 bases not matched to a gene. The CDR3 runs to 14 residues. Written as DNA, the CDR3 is TGTGCTAGTGGTCGGGACAGCGTCCAAGAGACCCAGTACTTC. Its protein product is CASGRDSVQETQYF.

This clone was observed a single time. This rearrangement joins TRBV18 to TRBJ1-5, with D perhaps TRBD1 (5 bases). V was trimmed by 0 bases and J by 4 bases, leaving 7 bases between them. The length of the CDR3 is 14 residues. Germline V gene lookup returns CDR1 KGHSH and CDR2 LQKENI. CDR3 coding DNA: TGTGCCAGCTCACCACCGGGGGGGAATCAGCCCCAGCATTTT. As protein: CASSPPGGNQPQHF.

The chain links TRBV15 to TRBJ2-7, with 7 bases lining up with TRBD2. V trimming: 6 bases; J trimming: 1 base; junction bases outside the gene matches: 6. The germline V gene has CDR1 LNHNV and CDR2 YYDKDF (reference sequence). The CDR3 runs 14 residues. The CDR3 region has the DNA TGTGCCACCAGAAAAAGCGGGGATTCCTACGAGCAGTACTTC. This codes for CATRKSGDSYEQYF.

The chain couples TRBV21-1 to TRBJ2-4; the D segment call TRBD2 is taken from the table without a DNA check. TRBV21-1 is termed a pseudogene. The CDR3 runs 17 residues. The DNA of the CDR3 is TGTGCCAGCAGCTCCCCTAGCGTCTCGCCAGCCAAAAACATTCAGTACTTC. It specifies CASSSPSVSPAKNIQYF.

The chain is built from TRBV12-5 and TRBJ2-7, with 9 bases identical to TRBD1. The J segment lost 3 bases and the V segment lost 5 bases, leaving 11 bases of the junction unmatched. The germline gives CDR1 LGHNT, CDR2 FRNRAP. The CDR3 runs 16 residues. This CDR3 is CASGTLMGQGDYEQYF. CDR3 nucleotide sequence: TGTGCTAGTGGTACTTTAATGGGACAGGGCGACTACGAGCAGTACTTC.